Listed below are T cell receptor beta chains from one sample, sequenced in a study of blood T cell repertoires in COVID-19. Produced via immunoSEQ multiplex PCR; TCRdb's table is partial and in-frame only. Of about 23,000 clones detected, roughly 88% appear once; the ten largest clones hold over 25%. The sequencing sample was made of peripheral blood. These TCRs come from a human donor with active COVID-19. The donor label of this sample is uncertain. The CDR3 runs from the conserved cysteine through the conserved F or W. Fields, in order: V gene, J gene, clone size, D gene, CDR3 protein, CDR3 DNA. D genes are given only for firm matches. Size is omitted from some rows. Given values are once, few, many or a class for expanded clones.

v_call: TRBV6-2/TRBV6-3
j_call: TRBJ2-7
clone_size: .
d_call: TRBD1
cdr3_aa: CASSKTGNYYEQYF
cdr3_nt: TGTGCCAGCAGCAAGACAGGGAATTACTACGAGCAGTACTTC

v_call: TRBV9
j_call: TRBJ2-7
clone_size: few
d_call: TRBD1
cdr3_aa: CASSAERDRGFTGSYEQYF
cdr3_nt: TGTGCCAGCAGCGCCGAGAGGGACAGGGGGTTTACGGGCTCCTACGAGCAGTACTTC

v_call: TRBV28
j_call: TRBJ2-7
clone_size: few
d_call: .
cdr3_aa: CASSSQLRDSYEQYF
cdr3_nt: TGTGCCAGCAGTTCCCAGTTACGGGACTCCTACGAGCAGTACTTC

v_call: TRBV23-1
j_call: TRBJ2-5
clone_size: once
d_call: TRBD2
cdr3_aa: CASSHPAGGPSETQYF
cdr3_nt: TGCGCCAGCAGTCATCCGGCGGGGGGGCCTTCCGAGACCCAGTACTTC

v_call: TRBV9
j_call: TRBJ2-2
clone_size: .
d_call: TRBD2
cdr3_aa: CASSVGWTSATGELFF
cdr3_nt: TGTGCCAGCAGCGTAGGCTGGACTAGCGCCACCGGGGAGCTGTTTTTT

v_call: TRBV4-2
j_call: TRBJ2-3
clone_size: once
d_call: TRBD2
cdr3_aa: CASSQGFGASGGDTQYF
cdr3_nt: TGTGCCAGCAGCCAAGGCTTTGGCGCTAGCGGGGGAGATACGCAGTATTTT

v_call: TRBV6-6
j_call: TRBJ2-2
clone_size: .
d_call: TRBD1
cdr3_aa: CASSLERQGANTGELFF
cdr3_nt: TGTGCCAGCAGTCTGGAGCGACAGGGCGCGAACACCGGGGAGCTGTTTTTT

v_call: TRBV7-6
j_call: TRBJ2-2
clone_size: .
d_call: TRBD2
cdr3_aa: CASSSGFSGRAAGELFF
cdr3_nt: TGTGCCAGCAGCTCTGGTTTTTCCGGGAGGGCGGCCGGGGAGCTGTTTTTT

v_call: TRBV28
j_call: TRBJ2-3
clone_size: .
d_call: TRBD2
cdr3_aa: CASSLTRLWTSGRESVSTDTQYF
cdr3_nt: TGTGCCAGCAGTTTAACCCGTCTATGGACTAGCGGGAGGGAAAGTGTGTCCACAGATACGCAGTATTTT

v_call: TRBV14
j_call: TRBJ2-7
clone_size: .
d_call: .
cdr3_aa: CASSLKIGGGSEQYF
cdr3_nt: TGTGCCAGCAGCCTGAAGATTGGAGGGGGCAGCGAGCAGTACTTC

v_call: TRBV9
j_call: TRBJ1-1
clone_size: .
d_call: TRBD1
cdr3_aa: CASSVEQGAITEAFF
cdr3_nt: TGTGCCAGCAGCGTCGAACAGGGGGCGATCACTGAAGCTTTCTTT

v_call: TRBV29-1
j_call: TRBJ2-3
clone_size: once
d_call: .
cdr3_aa: CSVRGRGTDTQYF
cdr3_nt: TGCAGCGTGAGGGGGAGGGGCACAGATACGCAGTATTTT

v_call: TRBV10-2
j_call: TRBJ2-3
clone_size: .
d_call: .
cdr3_aa: CASSRGASTDTQYF
cdr3_nt: TGCGCCAGCAGCCGCGGAGCTAGCACAGATACGCAGTATTTT

v_call: TRBV5-1
j_call: TRBJ1-2
clone_size: once
d_call: .
cdr3_aa: CASSLSGDYGYTF
cdr3_nt: TGCGCCAGCAGCTTGTCGGGGGACTATGGCTACACCTTC

v_call: TRBV7-2
j_call: TRBJ2-2
clone_size: .
d_call: .
cdr3_aa: CASSFKAGAAGELFF
cdr3_nt: TGTGCCAGCAGCTTCAAAGCAGGGGCGGCCGGGGAGCTGTTTTTT

v_call: TRBV15
j_call: TRBJ2-7
clone_size: once
d_call: TRBD1
cdr3_aa: CATSRAQGYEQYF
cdr3_nt: TGTGCCACCAGCAGAGCACAGGGGTACGAGCAGTACTTC

v_call: TRBV7-2
j_call: TRBJ2-7
clone_size: .
d_call: TRBD1
cdr3_aa: CASSDDRAEQYF
cdr3_nt: TGTGCCAGCAGCGACGACAGGGCAGAGCAGTACTTC

v_call: TRBV4-3
j_call: TRBJ1-2
clone_size: .
d_call: .
cdr3_aa: CASSLETANYGYTF
cdr3_nt: TGCGCCAGCAGCCTGGAGACTGCAAACTATGGCTACACCTTC

v_call: TRBV4-1
j_call: TRBJ1-3
clone_size: .
d_call: TRBD1
cdr3_aa: CASSQGTGGVRNTIYF
cdr3_nt: TGCGCCAGCAGCCAAGGGACAGGGGGCGTCCGAAACACCATATATTTT

v_call: TRBV10-3
j_call: TRBJ2-3
clone_size: .
d_call: TRBD2
cdr3_aa: CAISSRGAGDDISTDTQYF
cdr3_nt: TGTGCCATCAGCTCTCGCGGAGCGGGAGATGATATTAGCACAGATACGCAGTATTTT

v_call: TRBV7-7
j_call: TRBJ2-2
clone_size: once
d_call: .
cdr3_aa: CASSLTGAAGTGELFF
cdr3_nt: TGTGCTAGCAGCCTGACGGGAGCGGCGGGCACCGGGGAGCTGTTTTTT

v_call: TRBV6-5
j_call: TRBJ1-5
clone_size: .
d_call: .
cdr3_aa: CASSYSAGSNQPQHF
cdr3_nt: TGTGCCAGCAGTTACTCGGCAGGGAGCAATCAGCCCCAGCATTTT

v_call: TRBV6-5
j_call: TRBJ1-2
clone_size: .
d_call: TRBD1
cdr3_aa: CASGKTGRGDQGYTF
cdr3_nt: TGTGCCAGCGGAAAGACAGGGAGAGGGGATCAAGGCTACACCTTC

v_call: TRBV6-5
j_call: TRBJ1-2
clone_size: .
d_call: TRBD1
cdr3_aa: CASRTGGAIYGYTF
cdr3_nt: TGTGCCAGCAGGACAGGGGGCGCGATCTATGGCTACACCTTC

v_call: TRBV5-1
j_call: TRBJ1-4
clone_size: .
d_call: .
cdr3_aa: CASSLGTGGEKLFF
cdr3_nt: TGCGCCAGCAGCTTGGGTACGGGCGGGGAAAAACTGTTTTTT

v_call: TRBV28
j_call: TRBJ1-5
clone_size: .
d_call: TRBD1
cdr3_aa: CASVGTDSNQPQHF
cdr3_nt: TGTGCCAGCGTAGGGACAGATAGCAATCAGCCCCAGCATTTT

v_call: TRBV6-2/TRBV6-3
j_call: TRBJ2-7
clone_size: .
d_call: TRBD1
cdr3_aa: CASSWGTGSYEQYF
cdr3_nt: TGTGCCAGCAGTTGGGGGACAGGGTCCTACGAGCAGTACTTC

v_call: TRBV7-9
j_call: TRBJ1-2
clone_size: .
d_call: TRBD1
cdr3_aa: CASSSTDRGTNYGYTF
cdr3_nt: TGTGCCAGCAGCTCTACCGACAGGGGCACTAACTATGGCTACACCTTC

v_call: TRBV9
j_call: TRBJ2-1
clone_size: .
d_call: TRBD2
cdr3_aa: CASSVEAGGLEQFF
cdr3_nt: TGTGCCAGCAGCGTAGAAGCGGGGGGGCTCGAGCAGTTCTTC

v_call: TRBV2
j_call: TRBJ1-1
clone_size: .
d_call: TRBD1
cdr3_aa: CASSEAARGRAFF
cdr3_nt: TGTGCCAGCAGTGAAGCGGCCAGGGGGCGAGCTTTCTTT

v_call: TRBV19
j_call: TRBJ2-1
clone_size: .
d_call: TRBD2
cdr3_aa: CASNPRGDSYNEQFF
cdr3_nt: TGTGCCAGTAATCCTCGGGGGGACTCCTACAATGAGCAGTTCTTC

v_call: TRBV9
j_call: TRBJ2-1
clone_size: .
d_call: TRBD1
cdr3_aa: CASTKDRGEQFF
cdr3_nt: TGTGCCAGCACCAAAGACAGGGGTGAGCAGTTCTTC

v_call: TRBV27
j_call: TRBJ1-1
clone_size: .
d_call: TRBD1
cdr3_aa: CASRSRGLGTEAFF
cdr3_nt: TGTGCCAGCAGGAGCAGGGGGCTGGGGACTGAAGCTTTCTTT

v_call: TRBV28
j_call: TRBJ1-3
clone_size: .
d_call: .
cdr3_aa: CASSLPSVNTIYF
cdr3_nt: TGTGCCAGCAGTTTACCGTCGGTTAACACCATATATTTT

v_call: TRBV15
j_call: TRBJ1-4
clone_size: .
d_call: TRBD1
cdr3_aa: CATSPRQGVGEKLFF
cdr3_nt: TGTGCCACCAGCCCTCGACAGGGGGTGGGGGAAAAACTGTTTTTT

v_call: TRBV9
j_call: TRBJ2-3
clone_size: .
d_call: .
cdr3_aa: CASSVVQSTDTQYF
cdr3_nt: TGTGCCAGCAGCGTAGTACAGAGCACAGATACGCAGTATTTT

v_call: TRBV6-6
j_call: TRBJ2-7
clone_size: .
d_call: TRBD1
cdr3_aa: CASSYSYLDRVYEQYF
cdr3_nt: TGTGCCAGCAGTTACTCGTATCTGGACAGGGTCTACGAGCAGTACTTC

v_call: TRBV5-1
j_call: TRBJ2-7
clone_size: few
d_call: .
cdr3_aa: CASSLSSYEQYF
cdr3_nt: TGCGCCAGCAGCCTCAGCTCCTACGAGCAGTACTTC

v_call: TRBV25-1
j_call: TRBJ1-2
clone_size: .
d_call: .
cdr3_aa: CASSEFSGGGYTF
cdr3_nt: TGTGCCAGCAGTGAATTTAGCGGCGGGGGCTACACCTTC

v_call: TRBV9
j_call: TRBJ2-1
clone_size: .
d_call: TRBD2
cdr3_aa: CASSVGGLAASSYNEQFF
cdr3_nt: TGTGCCAGCAGCGTAGGGGGACTAGCGGCAAGCTCCTACAATGAGCAGTTCTTC

v_call: TRBV9
j_call: TRBJ2-2
clone_size: .
d_call: TRBD2
cdr3_aa: CASSVGGGGPGELFF
cdr3_nt: TGTGCCAGCAGCGTAGGAGGCGGGGGGCCCGGGGAGCTGTTTTTT

v_call: TRBV2
j_call: TRBJ2-7
clone_size: .
d_call: .
cdr3_aa: CASRTQSQYEQYF
cdr3_nt: TGTGCCAGCCGGACACAATCCCAATACGAGCAGTACTTC

v_call: TRBV30
j_call: TRBJ2-5
clone_size: .
d_call: .
cdr3_aa: CAWSVDRGAVFQETQYF
cdr3_nt: TGTGCCTGGAGTGTAGACCGGGGGGCCGTGTTCCAAGAGACCCAGTACTTC

v_call: TRBV6-1
j_call: TRBJ2-2
clone_size: .
d_call: .
cdr3_aa: CASSEGDSNTGELFF
cdr3_nt: TGTGCCAGCAGTGAAGGGGACTCAAACACCGGGGAGCTGTTTTTT

v_call: TRBV7-6
j_call: TRBJ2-3
clone_size: .
d_call: .
cdr3_aa: CASSPRSEVDTQYF
cdr3_nt: TGTGCCAGCAGCCCCCGAAGTGAGGTGGATACGCAGTATTTT

v_call: TRBV7-9
j_call: TRBJ2-5
clone_size: .
d_call: TRBD2
cdr3_aa: CASSLPQGLAGGPGETQYF
cdr3_nt: TGTGCCAGCAGCTTACCCCAAGGACTAGCGGGAGGGCCGGGAGAGACCCAGTACTTC

v_call: TRBV4-3
j_call: TRBJ2-3
clone_size: .
d_call: .
cdr3_aa: CASSQGGLYTDTQYF
cdr3_nt: TGCGCCAGCAGCCAAGGGGGACTTTACACAGATACGCAGTATTTT

v_call: TRBV14
j_call: TRBJ1-5
clone_size: .
d_call: .
cdr3_aa: CASSPQTGPFNQPQHF
cdr3_nt: TGTGCCAGCAGCCCGCAAACAGGGCCCTTCAATCAGCCCCAGCATTTT

v_call: TRBV27
j_call: TRBJ1-2
clone_size: .
d_call: TRBD1
cdr3_aa: CASSFRTGDGYTF
cdr3_nt: TGTGCCAGCAGTTTCCGGACAGGGGATGGCTACACCTTC

v_call: TRBV5-1
j_call: TRBJ1-2
clone_size: few
d_call: TRBD1
cdr3_aa: CASSRMRDSPYSGGYTF
cdr3_nt: TGCGCCAGCAGCCGAATGCGGGACAGCCCCTATTCGGGGGGCTACACCTTC

v_call: TRBV18
j_call: TRBJ1-1
clone_size: .
d_call: .
cdr3_aa: CASSPTKGQNTEAFF
cdr3_nt: TGTGCCAGCTCACCAACAAAGGGACAGAACACTGAAGCTTTCTTT

v_call: TRBV28
j_call: TRBJ2-7
clone_size: .
d_call: TRBD2
cdr3_aa: CASSLLPSGGAYEQYF
cdr3_nt: TGTGCCAGCAGTTTACTCCCTAGCGGGGGGGCTTACGAGCAGTACTTC

v_call: TRBV12-5
j_call: TRBJ2-2
clone_size: .
d_call: TRBD1
cdr3_aa: CASGGAGQGAIFRTGELFF
cdr3_nt: TGTGCTAGTGGTGGGGCAGGACAGGGGGCGATTTTTAGGACCGGGGAGCTGTTTTTT

v_call: TRBV12-2
j_call: TRBJ1-1
clone_size: .
d_call: .
cdr3_aa: CASRRGFGTEAFF
cdr3_nt: TGTGCAAGCCGCAGGGGTTTCGGCACTGAAGCTTTCTTT

v_call: TRBV11-1
j_call: TRBJ2-5
clone_size: .
d_call: TRBD2
cdr3_aa: CASSLPSGTQETQYF
cdr3_nt: TGTGCCAGCAGCTTACCTAGCGGGACCCAAGAGACCCAGTACTTC